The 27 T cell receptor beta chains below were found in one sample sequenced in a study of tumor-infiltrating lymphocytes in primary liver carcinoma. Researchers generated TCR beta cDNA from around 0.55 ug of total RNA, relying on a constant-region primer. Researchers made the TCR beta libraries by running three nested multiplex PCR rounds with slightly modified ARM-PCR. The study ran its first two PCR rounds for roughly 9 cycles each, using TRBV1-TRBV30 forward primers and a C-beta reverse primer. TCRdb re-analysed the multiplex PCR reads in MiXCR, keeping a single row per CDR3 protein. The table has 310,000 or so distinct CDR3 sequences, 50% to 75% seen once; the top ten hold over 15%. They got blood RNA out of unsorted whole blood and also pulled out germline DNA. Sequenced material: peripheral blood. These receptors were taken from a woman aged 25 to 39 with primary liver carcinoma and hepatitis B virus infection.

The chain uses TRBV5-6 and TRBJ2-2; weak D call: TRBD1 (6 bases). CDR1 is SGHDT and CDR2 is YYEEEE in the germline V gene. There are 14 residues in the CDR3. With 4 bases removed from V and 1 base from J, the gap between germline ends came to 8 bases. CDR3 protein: CASSPTGNTGELFF. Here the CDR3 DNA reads TGTGCCAGCAGCCCGACAGGGAACACCGGGGAGCTGTTTTTT.

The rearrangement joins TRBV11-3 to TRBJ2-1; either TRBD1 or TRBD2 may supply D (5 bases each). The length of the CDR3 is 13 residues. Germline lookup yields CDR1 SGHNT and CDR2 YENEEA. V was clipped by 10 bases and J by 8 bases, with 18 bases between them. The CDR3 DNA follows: TGTGCCACGTGGGGACGGGAACACGATGAGCAGTTCTTC. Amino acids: CATWGREHDEQFF.

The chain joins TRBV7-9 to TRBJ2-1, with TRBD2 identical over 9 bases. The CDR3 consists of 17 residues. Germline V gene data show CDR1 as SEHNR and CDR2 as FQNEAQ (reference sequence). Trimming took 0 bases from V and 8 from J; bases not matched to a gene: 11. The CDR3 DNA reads TGTGCCAGCAGCTTAGCGCCCCCAGGGGCGGGAGGGGATGAGCAGTTCTTC. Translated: CASSLAPPGAGGDEQFF. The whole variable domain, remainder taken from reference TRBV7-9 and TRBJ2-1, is DTGVSQNPRHKITKRGQNVTFRCDPISEHNRLYWYRQTLGQGPEFLTYFQNEAQLEKSRLLSDRFSAERPKGSFSTLEIQRTEQGDSAMYLCASSLAPPGAGGDEQFFGPGTRLTVL.

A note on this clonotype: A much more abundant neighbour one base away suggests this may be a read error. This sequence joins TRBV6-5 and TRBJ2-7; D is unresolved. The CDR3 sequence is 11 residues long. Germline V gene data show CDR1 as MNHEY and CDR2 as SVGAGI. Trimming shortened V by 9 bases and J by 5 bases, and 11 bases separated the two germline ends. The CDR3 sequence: CASGDWDEQYF. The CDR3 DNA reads TGTGCCAGTGGGGATTGGGACGAGCAGTACTTC.

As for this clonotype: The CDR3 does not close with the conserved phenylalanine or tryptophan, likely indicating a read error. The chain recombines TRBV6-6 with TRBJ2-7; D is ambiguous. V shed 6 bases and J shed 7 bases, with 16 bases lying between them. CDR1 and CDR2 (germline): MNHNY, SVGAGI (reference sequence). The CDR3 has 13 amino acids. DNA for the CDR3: TGTGCCAGCAGGGAAGGAAGCTACGCTGAGCAGTACTAC. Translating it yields CASREGSYAEQYY.

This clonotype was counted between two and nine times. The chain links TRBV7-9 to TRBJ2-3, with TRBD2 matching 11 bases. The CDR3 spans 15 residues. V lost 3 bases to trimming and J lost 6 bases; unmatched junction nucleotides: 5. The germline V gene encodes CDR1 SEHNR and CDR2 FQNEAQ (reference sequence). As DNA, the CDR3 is TGTGCCAGCAGCTTTGGGACTAGCGGCGTCGATACGCAGTATTTT. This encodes CASSFGTSGVDTQYF.

As DNA, the CDR3 is TGTGCCAGCAGTGATTATGGACTAGCGGCGAACACCGGGGAGCTGTTTTTT. It translates to CASSDYGLAANTGELFF. The chain employs TRBV6-1 and TRBJ2-2; 10 positions match TRBD2. This CDR3 contains 17 residues. The germline CDR1 and CDR2 sequences are MNHNS and SASEGT. V lost 3 bases and J lost 0; bases outside the gene matches: 4.

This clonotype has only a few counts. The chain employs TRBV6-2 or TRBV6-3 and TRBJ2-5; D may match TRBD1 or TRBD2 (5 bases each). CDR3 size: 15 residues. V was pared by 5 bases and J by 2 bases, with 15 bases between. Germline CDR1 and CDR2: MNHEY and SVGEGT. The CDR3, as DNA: TGTGCCAGCAGTCCGGCCGGGACCTGGCAAGAGACCCAGTACTTC. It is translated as CASSPAGTWQETQYF.

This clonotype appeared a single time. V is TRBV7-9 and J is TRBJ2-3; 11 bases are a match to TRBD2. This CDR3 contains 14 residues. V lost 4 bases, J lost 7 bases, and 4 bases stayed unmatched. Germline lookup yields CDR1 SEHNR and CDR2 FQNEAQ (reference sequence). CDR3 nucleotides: TGTGCCAGCAGCTCTAGCGGGAGGCTCTATACGCAGTATTTT. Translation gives CASSSSGRLYTQYF.

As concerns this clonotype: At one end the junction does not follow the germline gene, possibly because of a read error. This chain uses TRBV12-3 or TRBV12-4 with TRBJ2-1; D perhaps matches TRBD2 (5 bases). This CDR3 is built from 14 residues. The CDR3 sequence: CASSPGEDYNELFF. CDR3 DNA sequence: TGTGCCAGCAGTCCTGGAGAAGACTACAATGAGCTGTTCTTC.

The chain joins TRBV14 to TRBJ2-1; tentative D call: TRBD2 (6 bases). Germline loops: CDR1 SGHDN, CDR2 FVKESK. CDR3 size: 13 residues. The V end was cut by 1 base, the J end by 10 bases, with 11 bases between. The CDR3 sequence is CASSQVGAGEQFF. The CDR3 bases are TGTGCCAGCAGCCAAGTAGGTGCGGGGGAGCAGTTCTTC.

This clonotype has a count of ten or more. The CDR3 nucleotides read TGCAGCGTTGAGGCCCGATCGAACACCGGGGAGCTGTTTTTT. Its translation is CSVEARSNTGELFF. V gene TRBV29-1 combines with J gene TRBJ2-2, with D uncertain. Trimming stripped 3 bases from V and 0 bases from J, with 8 bases between. Germline values: CDR1 SQVTM, CDR2 ANQGSEA. The CDR3 has 14 amino acids.

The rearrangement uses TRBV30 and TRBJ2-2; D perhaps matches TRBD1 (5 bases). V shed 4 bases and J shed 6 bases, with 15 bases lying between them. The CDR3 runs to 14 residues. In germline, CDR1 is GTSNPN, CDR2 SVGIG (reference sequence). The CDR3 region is CAWNKKGSSGELFF. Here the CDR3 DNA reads TGTGCCTGGAATAAGAAGGGGTCGTCCGGGGAGCTGTTTTTT.

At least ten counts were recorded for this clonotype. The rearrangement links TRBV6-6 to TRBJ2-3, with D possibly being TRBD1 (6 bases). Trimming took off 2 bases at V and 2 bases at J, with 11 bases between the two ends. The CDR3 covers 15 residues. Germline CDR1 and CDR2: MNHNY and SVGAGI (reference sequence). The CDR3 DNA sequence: TGTGCCAGCAGTTACGAGAGGGGGAACACAGATACGCAGTATTTT. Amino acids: CASSYERGNTDTQYF.

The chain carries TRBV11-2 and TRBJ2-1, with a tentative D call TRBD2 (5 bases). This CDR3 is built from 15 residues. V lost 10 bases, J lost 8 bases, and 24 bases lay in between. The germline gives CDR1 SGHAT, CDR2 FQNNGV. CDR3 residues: CATRRAPWSEYEQFF. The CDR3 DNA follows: TGTGCCACCAGGCGGGCGCCATGGTCTGAGTATGAGCAGTTCTTC. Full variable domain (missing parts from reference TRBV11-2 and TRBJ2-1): EAGVAQSPRYKIIEKRQSVAFWCNPISGHATLYWYQQILGQGPKLLIQFQNNGVVDDSQLPKDRFSAERLKGVDSTLKIQPAKLEDSAVYLCATRRAPWSEYEQFFGPGTRLTVL.

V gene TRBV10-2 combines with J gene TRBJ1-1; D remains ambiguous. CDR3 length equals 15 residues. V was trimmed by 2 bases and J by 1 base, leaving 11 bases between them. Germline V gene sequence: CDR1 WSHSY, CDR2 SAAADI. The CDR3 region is CASSEPRATNTEAFF. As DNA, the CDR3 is TGCGCCAGCAGTGAGCCCCGGGCCACGAACACTGAAGCTTTCTTT.

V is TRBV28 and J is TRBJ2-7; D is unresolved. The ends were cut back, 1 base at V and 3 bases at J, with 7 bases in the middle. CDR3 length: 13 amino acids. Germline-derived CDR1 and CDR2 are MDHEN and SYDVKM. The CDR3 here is CASSLSPGYEQYF. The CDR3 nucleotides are TGTGCCAGCAGTTTATCGCCGGGCTACGAGCAGTACTTC. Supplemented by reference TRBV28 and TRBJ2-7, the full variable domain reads DVKVTQSSRYLVKRTGEKVFLECVQDMDHENMFWYRQDPGLGLRLIYFSYDVKMKEKGDIPEGYSVSREKKERFSLILESASTNQTSMYLCASSLSPGYEQYFGPGTRLTVT.

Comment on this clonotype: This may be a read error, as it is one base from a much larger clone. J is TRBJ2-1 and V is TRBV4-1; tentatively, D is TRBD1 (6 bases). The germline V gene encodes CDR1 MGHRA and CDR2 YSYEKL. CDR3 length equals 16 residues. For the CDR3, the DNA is TGCGCCAGCAGCCGTCGATCGGACAGCTCCTACTATGAGCAGTTCTTC. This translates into CASSRRSDSSYYEQFF.

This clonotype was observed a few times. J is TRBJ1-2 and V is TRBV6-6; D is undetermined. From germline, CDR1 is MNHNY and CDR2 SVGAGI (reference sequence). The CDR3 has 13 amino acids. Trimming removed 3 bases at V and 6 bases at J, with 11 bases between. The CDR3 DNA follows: TGTGCCAGCAGTTATGAGGGTACGAATGGCTACACCTTC. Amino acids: CASSYEGTNGYTF.

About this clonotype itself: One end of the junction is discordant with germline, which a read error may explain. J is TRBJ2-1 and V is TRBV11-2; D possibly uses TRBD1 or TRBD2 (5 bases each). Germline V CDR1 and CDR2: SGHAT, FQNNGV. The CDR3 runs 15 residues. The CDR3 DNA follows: TGCGCCAGCAGCCATGCCGGGATAGGGGACCCTGAGCAGTTCTTC. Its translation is CASSHAGIGDPEQFF. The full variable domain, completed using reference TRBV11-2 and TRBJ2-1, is EAGVAQSPRYKIIEKRQSVAFWCNPISGHATLYWYQQILGQGPKLLIQFQNNGVVDDSQLPKDRFSAERLKGVDSTLKIQPAKLEDSAVYLCASSHAGIGDPEQFFGPGTRLTVL.

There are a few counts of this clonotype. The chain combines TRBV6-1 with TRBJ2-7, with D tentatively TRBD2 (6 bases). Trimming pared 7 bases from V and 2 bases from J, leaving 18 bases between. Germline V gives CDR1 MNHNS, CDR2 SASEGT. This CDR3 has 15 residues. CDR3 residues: CASKSWRDAPYEQYF. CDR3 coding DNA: TGTGCCAGCAAAAGTTGGCGGGACGCCCCCTACGAGCAGTACTTC.

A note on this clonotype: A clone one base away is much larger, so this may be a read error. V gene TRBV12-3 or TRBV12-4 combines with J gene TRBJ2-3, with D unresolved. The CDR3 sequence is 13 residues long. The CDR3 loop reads CARSPSTGNTQYF. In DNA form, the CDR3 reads TGTGCCCGCAGTCCGTCGACTGGTAATACGCAGTATTTT.

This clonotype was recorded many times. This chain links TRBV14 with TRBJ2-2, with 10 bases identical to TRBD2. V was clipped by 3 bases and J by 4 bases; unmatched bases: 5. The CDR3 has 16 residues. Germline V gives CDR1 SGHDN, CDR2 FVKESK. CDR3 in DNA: TGTGCCAGCAGCCATGCTAGCGGGAGAGGCACCGGGGAGCTGTTTTTT. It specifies CASSHASGRGTGELFF.

The CDR3 sequence: CASSEAGAESYEQYF. The CDR3 nucleotides read TGTGCCAGCAGTGAAGCCGGGGCAGAGAGCTACGAGCAGTACTTC. V is TRBV6-1 and J is TRBJ2-7, with D possibly called TRBD1 or TRBD2 (5 bases each). This CDR3 spans 15 amino acids. V lost 0 bases to trimming and J lost 3 bases, with 12 bases between them. Germline loops: CDR1 MNHNS, CDR2 SASEGT.

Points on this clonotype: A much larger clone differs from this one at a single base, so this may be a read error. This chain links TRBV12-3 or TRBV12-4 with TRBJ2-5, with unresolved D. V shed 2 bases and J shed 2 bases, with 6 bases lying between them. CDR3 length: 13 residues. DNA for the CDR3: TGTGCCAGCAGTTTATGGGTGCAAGAGACCCAGTACTTC. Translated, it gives CASSLWVQETQYF.

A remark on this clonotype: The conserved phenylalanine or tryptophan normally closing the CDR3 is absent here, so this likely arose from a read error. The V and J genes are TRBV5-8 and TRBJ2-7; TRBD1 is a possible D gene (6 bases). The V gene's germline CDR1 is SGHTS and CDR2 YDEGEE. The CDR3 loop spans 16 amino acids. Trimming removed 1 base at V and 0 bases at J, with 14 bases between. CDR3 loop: CASSLLRGDISYEQYI. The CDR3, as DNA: TGTGCCAGCAGCTTGCTCAGGGGTGATATCTCCTACGAGCAGTACATC.

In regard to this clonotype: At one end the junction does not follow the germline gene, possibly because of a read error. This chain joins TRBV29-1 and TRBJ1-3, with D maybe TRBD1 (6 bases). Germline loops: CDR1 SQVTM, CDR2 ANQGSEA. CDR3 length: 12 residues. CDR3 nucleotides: TGCAGCGCCGGGCGGGTTGGGGACACCACATATTTT. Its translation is CSAGRVGDTTYF.